These 12 T cell receptor beta chains were sequenced from one sample in a study of T cells after somatic rescue of genetic block. The table came from immunoSEQ multiplex PCR; TCRdb's copy has only in-frame clones and leaves some out. The table includes 50,000 to 60,000 clones, approximately 96% detected once. Sequencing was carried out using peripheral blood mononuclear cells (PBMCs). Every receptor here comes from a child under two years old.

The chain recombines TRBV19 with TRBJ2-7; tentatively, D is TRBD1 or TRBD2 (6 bases each). The CDR3 has 14 residues. The V and J ends lost 3 bases and 2 bases respectively, with 11 bases between them. From germline, CDR1 is LNHDA and CDR2 SQIVND (reference sequence). The CDR3: CASSIYGGPYEQYF. CDR3 nucleotide sequence: TGTGCCAGTAGTATTTATGGGGGGCCCTACGAGCAGTACTTC.

V and J are TRBV18 and TRBJ2-6, with D maybe TRBD2 (6 bases). The CDR3 is 16 residues long. Per the germline V gene, CDR1 is KGHSH and CDR2 is LQKENI. Trimming cost V 0 bases and J 4 bases, with 10 bases left between them. This CDR3 reads CASSPPVGSGANVLTF. The CDR3 DNA is TGTGCCAGCTCACCACCGGTCGGGAGCGGGGCCAACGTCCTGACTTTC.

For the CDR3, the DNA is TGCGCCAGCAGCTTGGAAGCGAACACCGGGGAGCTGTTTTTT. Translating gives CASSLEANTGELFF. The V call is TRBV5-1, the J call TRBJ2-2; D is unresolved. The length of the CDR3 is 14 residues. V was cut by 0 bases and J by 0 bases, with 3 bases left in between. CDR1 and CDR2 from the germline V gene are SGHRS and YFSETQ. Drawing the rest from reference TRBV5-1 and TRBJ2-2, the complete variable domain is KAGVTQTPRYLIKTRGQQVTLSCSPISGHRSVSWYQQTPGQGLQFLFEYFSETQRNKGNFPGRFSGRQFSNSRSEMNVSTLELGDSALYLCASSLEANTGELFFGEGSRLTVL.

CDR3 sequence (DNA): TGTGCCAGCAGCAAAGACGCGACTAGCGGCTACGAGCAGTACTTC. This codes for CASSKDATSGYEQYF. V is TRBV21-1 and J is TRBJ2-7; no check of the table's D call, TRBD2, against the DNA was made. TRBV21-1 is annotated as a pseudogene. The CDR3 consists of 15 residues.

The chain joins TRBV5-1 to TRBJ2-7; D gene uncertain. Germline loops: CDR1 SGHRS, CDR2 YFSETQ. The CDR3 extends over 12 amino acids. Trimming took 0 bases from V and 3 from J, leaving 4 bases between them. CDR3 sequence reads: CASSLGRYEQYF. The DNA for the CDR3 is TGCGCCAGCAGCTTGGGCCGCTACGAGCAGTACTTC.

The V and J genes are TRBV2 and TRBJ2-1; TRBD2 matches at 8 bases. Losses at the gene ends were 4 bases for V and 6 bases for J; bases not matched to a gene: 11. The CDR3 runs to 16 residues. Germline V lookup: CDR1 SNHLY, CDR2 FYNNEI. This CDR3 reads CASSGLARKRANEQFF. The CDR3 DNA reads TGTGCCAGCAGTGGACTAGCGAGAAAAAGGGCCAATGAGCAGTTCTTC. Supplemented by reference TRBV2 and TRBJ2-1, the full variable domain reads EPEVTQTPSHQVTQMGQEVILRCVPISNHLYFYWYRQILGQKVEFLVSFYNNEISEKSEIFDDQFSVERPDGSNFTLKIRSTKLEDSAMYFCASSGLARKRANEQFFGPGTRLTVL.

The rearrangement uses TRBV5-5 and TRBJ2-5; D remains ambiguous. V was shortened by 1 base and J by 4 bases, with 8 bases between the two germline ends. The CDR3 runs to 13 residues. Germline loops: CDR1 SGHKS, CDR2 YYEKEE (reference sequence). DNA of the CDR3: TGTGCCAGCAGCTTGTTGGGTGCAGAGACCCAGTACTTC. It specifies CASSLLGAETQYF.

In nucleotides, the CDR3 is TGTGCCAGCAGCGTAGCTTGGGGACCCCCTAGGGATGAGCAGTTCTTC. It specifies CASSVAWGPPRDEQFF. The gene calls are TRBV9 and TRBJ2-1; D is tentatively TRBD1 or TRBD2 (5 bases each). The CDR3 length is 16 residues. The V gene's germline CDR1 is SGDLS and CDR2 YYNGEE. Deletions cut 0 bases from V and 8 bases from J, with 18 bases between.

The J gene is TRBJ2-2, the V gene TRBV7-2; D call uncertain. Germline lookup yields CDR1 SGHTA and CDR2 FQGNSA. Deletions cut 5 bases from V and 6 bases from J, with 13 bases between. The CDR3 loop spans 14 amino acids. CDR3 nucleotide sequence: TGTGCCAGCAGCCCGATTATAAAGGCCGGGGAGCTGTTTTTT. Protein: CASSPIIKAGELFF.

This sequence joins TRBV21-1 and TRBJ2-5; the table's D call, TRBD1, was not checked against the DNA. TRBV21-1 is a pseudogene segment. CDR3 size: 14 residues. The chain's CDR3 is CASSPGKGEETQYF. Here the CDR3 DNA reads TGTGCCAGCAGCCCCGGGAAGGGGGAGGAGACCCAGTACTTC.

In regard to this clone: The junction does not match germline at one end; this may be a read error. The CDR3, as DNA: TGTGCCAGCACGCTTACAAAGTCGGGCCAACATCCTGACTTC. Its translation is CASTLTKSGQHPDF. J is TRBJ2-6 and V is TRBV7-3; no definite D call. CDR3 length: 14 amino acids. CDR1 SGHTA and CDR2 FQGTGA come from the germline V gene. The full variable domain, its missing parts supplied by reference TRBV7-3 and TRBJ2-6, is GAGVSQTPSNKVTEKGKYVELRCDPISGHTALYWYRQSLGQGPEFLIYFQGTGAADDSGLPNDRFFAVRPEGSVSTLKIQRTERGDSAVYLCASTLTKSGQHPDFGAGSRLTVL.

This chain uses TRBV5-1 with TRBJ2-7, with D perhaps TRBD1 or TRBD2 (5 bases each). The CDR3 runs to 16 residues. Germline V gives CDR1 SGHRS, CDR2 YFSETQ. Between the trimmed V and J ends, which lost 0 bases and 3 bases, there was a span of 16 bases. CDR3 in DNA: TGCGCCAGCAGCTTGGCCTCCCCTGGGACCGTCTACGAGCAGTACTTC. Protein: CASSLASPGTVYEQYF.